This TCR beta chain was identified during a study of long-term antiretroviral therapy in people with HIV. Study-wide results and limits: Diversity remained lower than transplant donor controls, even though it increased after ART. Collection spanned 2004 to 2017; ART regimens may be less effective than current ones.

With respect to this clone: The antigen remains unidentified.

Survey-level immunoSEQ v3.0 assays were run. Sequencing was intended to reach roughly 35,000-50,000 T-cell genomes per sample. The repertoire was sequenced with immunoSEQ multiplex PCR; TCRdb's copy has only in-frame clones and lacks some. The sample has 35,000 or so clones, roughly 93% seen once. Trimming pared 5 bases from V and 1 base from J, leaving 11 bases between. The CDR3 totals 14 residues. Germline values: CDR1 SNHLY, CDR2 FYNNEI. DNA was extracted from about 1-10 million thawed cryopreserved PBMC. This receptor was taken from a woman aged 50 to 60 with HIV. The rearrangement links TRBV2 to TRBJ1-2; D unclear. Material: unsorted PBMCs, obtained 4.1 years after starting antiretroviral therapy. CDR3 DNA sequence: TGTGCCAGCAGTTTCCGACGGGATAACTATGGCTACACCTTC. Protein: CASSFRRDNYGYTF.